This entry describes one T cell receptor (beta chain). The table came from immunoSEQ multiplex PCR; TCRdb's copy has only in-frame clones and leaves some out. The table lists roughly 2.5 million clones, more than 80% of them singletons. The split of CD4+ cells yielded CD45RA+ naive and CD45RA-negative memory subsets. This sample stems from a study of shared clonotypes between healthy human individuals. V was shortened by 4 bases and J by 3 bases, with 14 bases between the two germline ends. Looked up from germline, CDR1 is SGHNT and CDR2 is YYREEE (reference sequence). CDR3 length: 14 residues. V and J are TRBV5-4 and TRBJ2-7; TRBD1 might be the D (6 bases). This TCR was recovered from a man in his late teens or twenties in good health. The sequenced sample was naive CD4+ T cells sorted from blood. The subset was: CD45RA+ positively selected. This CDR3 reads CASSLSGAGYEQYF. CDR3 nucleotide sequence: TGTGCCAGCAGCCTATCAGGGGCAGGCTACGAGCAGTACTTC.